One and the same sample provided the 27 T cell receptor beta chains below, sequenced in a study of blood T cell repertoires in COVID-19. The assay was immunoSEQ multiplex PCR, and TCRdb's table has in-frame clones only and misses some. The profile shows roughly 250,000 clones, around 89% of them singletons. The material sequenced was peripheral blood. The receptors come from a woman aged 40 to 50 with acute or convalescent COVID-19.

The rearrangement uses TRBV30 and TRBJ2-2; D call uncertain. V was clipped by 0 bases and J by 8 bases, with 13 bases between them. The CDR3 sequence is 14 residues long. Looked up from germline, CDR1 is GTSNPN and CDR2 is SVGIG (reference sequence). The CDR3: CAWSVQPVAGELFF. In DNA, the CDR3 is TGTGCCTGGAGTGTACAACCAGTGGCAGGGGAGCTGTTTTTT.

The chain recombines TRBV2 with TRBJ1-3, with a weak D call TRBD1 (6 bases). This CDR3 is 16 amino acids long. The V gene lost 3 bases and the J gene lost 0 bases, with 12 bases spanning the gap. The germline CDR1 and CDR2 sequences are SNHLY and FYNNEI. CDR3 coding DNA: TGTGCCAGCAGTGAGCGGACAGACCCCTCTGGAAACACCATATATTTT. As protein: CASSERTDPSGNTIYF.

This chain uses TRBV10-2 with TRBJ1-2, with 9 positions matching TRBD1. The CDR3 loop spans 13 amino acids. From germline, CDR1 is WSHSY and CDR2 SAAADI. The V and J ends lost 5 bases and 6 bases, in that order; junction bases with no gene match: 4. In DNA form, the CDR3 reads TGCGCCAGCAGTAGGACAGGGGAGGATGGCTACACCTTC. Translating it yields CASSRTGEDGYTF.

The chain recombines TRBV5-1 with TRBJ1-2; TRBD1 matches 9 bases. This CDR3 region has 14 residues. CDR1 is SGHRS and CDR2 is YFSETQ in the germline V gene. V shed 5 bases and J 5 bases; nucleotides not matched to a gene: 7. This CDR3 is CASSPRQGEYGYTF. CDR3 nucleotide sequence: TGCGCCAGCAGTCCACGACAGGGGGAGTATGGCTACACCTTC.

CDR3 residues: CASRERAEAFF. CDR3 coding DNA: TGTGCCAGCCGCGAGAGGGCAGAAGCTTTCTTT. This chain uses TRBV12-3 or TRBV12-4 with TRBJ1-1, with D unresolved. Trimming left V 8 bases short and J 8 bases short, with 12 bases between. This CDR3 has 11 residues.

The CDR3 coding sequence is TGTGCCAGCAGTGAAGGTCGAGGCCGGGCCTATAATTCACCCCTCCACTTT. The encoded protein is CASSEGRGRAYNSPLHF. This chain uses TRBV6-1 with TRBJ1-6; the D is unclear. Per the germline V gene, CDR1 is MNHNS and CDR2 is SASEGT. Trimming took off 1 base at V and 2 bases at J, with 12 bases between the two ends. The CDR3 is made up of 17 amino acids.

The table lists this clone with a few counts. The chain joins TRBV19 to TRBJ1-5; D is undetermined. The V and J ends lost 3 bases and 1 base respectively, with 7 bases between them. The CDR3 has 14 amino acids. CDR1 LNHDA and CDR2 SQIVND come from the germline V gene (reference sequence). CDR3 protein: CASSIGISNQPQHF. DNA of the CDR3: TGTGCCAGTAGTATTGGCATCAGCAATCAGCCCCAGCATTTT.

V and J are TRBV5-1 and TRBJ1-5; possibly TRBD1 for D (6 bases). Looked up from germline, CDR1 is SGHRS and CDR2 is YFSETQ. This CDR3 has 16 amino acids. Between the trimmed V and J ends, which lost 0 bases and 8 bases, there was a span of 18 bases. This CDR3 is CASSLGGTPGREPQHF. CDR3 DNA: TGCGCCAGCAGCTTGGGAGGGACACCAGGTCGGGAGCCCCAGCATTTT.

The chain links TRBV7-6 to TRBJ2-5; TRBD2 is a possible D gene (5 bases). There are 13 residues in the CDR3. V lost 4 bases to trimming and J lost 1 base, with 7 bases between them. In germline, CDR1 is SGHVS, CDR2 FNYEAQ. The CDR3 is CASSSDFQETQYF. The CDR3 DNA reads TGTGCCAGCAGCTCGGACTTCCAAGAGACCCAGTACTTC.

The rearrangement uses TRBV11-2 and TRBJ1-2, with D hard to call. The germline V gene has CDR1 SGHAT and CDR2 FQNNGV. The CDR3 runs to 15 residues. V was pared by 1 base and J by 2 bases, with 11 bases between. The CDR3 sequence: CASSLVGGFNYGYTF. As DNA, the CDR3 is TGTGCCAGCAGCTTAGTGGGAGGGTTCAACTATGGCTACACCTTC.

The chain joins TRBV5-5 to TRBJ2-7; D is possibly TRBD1 (5 bases). Germline-derived CDR1 and CDR2 are SGHKS and YYEKEE (reference sequence). V was pared by 2 bases and J by 3 bases, with 12 bases between. This CDR3 spans 14 amino acids. The CDR3 DNA is TGTGCCAGCAGCTTTTGGGTAGGGGACTACGAGCAGTACGTC. Translating it yields CASSFWVGDYEQYV.

The chain recombines TRBV3-1 (or the pseudogene TRBV3-2) with TRBJ2-5, with D unclear. CDR1 and CDR2 (germline): LGHDT, YNNKEL (reference sequence). The CDR3 extends over 13 amino acids. V was trimmed by 1 base and J by 5 bases, leaving 8 bases between them. In DNA form, the CDR3 reads TGTGCCAGCAGCCAAGGGTTCCGGGAGACCCAGTACTTC. Translation gives CASSQGFRETQYF.

The chain joins TRBV11-2 to TRBJ1-4; the match to TRBD1 covers 8 bases. This CDR3 is 17 amino acids long. The junction had 10 bases not matched to a gene; V was cut back by 5 bases and J by 2 bases. CDR1 and CDR2 from the germline V gene are SGHAT and FQNNGV. In DNA, the CDR3 is TGTGCCAGCAGCGGGGGCAGGGGGCGGAGGACTAATGAAAAACTGTTTTTT. Translation: CASSGGRGRRTNEKLFF.

This chain connects TRBV30 to TRBJ2-3; 12 bases are a match to TRBD2. In germline, CDR1 is GTSNPN, CDR2 SVGIG (reference sequence). With 2 bases clipped from V and 6 bases from J, the junction kept 6 bases outside the gene matches. This CDR3 has 15 residues. CDR3 DNA: TGTGCCTGGAGTAGACTAGCGGGGGTCTCGGATACGCAGTATTTT. It is translated as CAWSRLAGVSDTQYF.

The V and J genes are TRBV2 and TRBJ1-4; D is undetermined. The CDR3 sequence is 12 residues long. Germline V CDR1 and CDR2: SNHLY, FYNNEI. V lost 7 bases to trimming and J lost 8 bases, with 11 bases between them. The chain's CDR3 is CASTMGREKLFF. CDR3 bases: TGTGCCAGCACCATGGGGAGGGAAAAACTGTTTTTT.

The genes are TRBV3-1 (or the pseudogene TRBV3-2) and TRBJ2-3; the match to TRBD1 covers 10 bases. Germline assignment: CDR1 LGHDT and CDR2 YNNKEL (reference sequence). The CDR3 sequence is 22 residues long. With 0 bases clipped from V and 0 bases from J, the junction kept 18 bases outside the gene matches. CDR3 coding DNA: TGTGCCAGCAGCCAAGATAGACCACCGGGACAGGGGCTTTGGAAAAGCACAGATACGCAGTATTTT. Protein: CASSQDRPPGQGLWKSTDTQYF.

The chain recombines TRBV30 with TRBJ1-3; 7 nucleotides align to TRBD1. The CDR3 covers 14 residues. The germline V gene encodes CDR1 GTSNPN and CDR2 SVGIG (reference sequence). V trimming: 4 bases; J trimming: 3 bases; junction bases outside the gene matches: 6. DNA of the CDR3: TGTGCCTGGATGAAAACAGGGGTTGGAAACACCATATATTTT. Its protein is CAWMKTGVGNTIYF.

The chain uses TRBV3-1 (or the pseudogene TRBV3-2) and TRBJ1-3, with unresolved D. V shed 3 bases and J shed 6 bases, with 9 bases lying between them. From germline, CDR1 is LGHDT and CDR2 YNNKEL (reference sequence). The CDR3 sequence is 13 residues long. Here the CDR3 DNA reads TGTGCCAGCAGCCAGGCCACAGAAAACACCATATATTTT. Amino acids: CASSQATENTIYF.

This clone occurred a few times. The chain is built from TRBV12-5 and TRBJ1-3; D call uncertain. The V and J ends lost 7 bases and 1 base respectively, with 17 bases between them. CDR1 LGHNT and CDR2 FRNRAP come from the germline V gene. This CDR3 is 16 amino acids long. In DNA form, the CDR3 reads TGTGCTAGTGTACCACCCGGAGTTGTTTCTGGAAACACCATATATTTT. Translating it yields CASVPPGVVSGNTIYF.

The chain is built from TRBV11-2 and TRBJ1-4; 7 nucleotides agree with TRBD1. The germline V gene has CDR1 SGHAT and CDR2 FQNNGV. The CDR3 spans 16 residues. The V and J ends lost 0 bases and 4 bases, in that order; junction bases with no gene match: 5. CDR3 sequence reads: CASSLDGTAHNEKLFF. CDR3 DNA: TGTGCCAGCAGCTTAGATGGGACAGCTCATAATGAAAAACTGTTTTTT.

The genes are TRBV3-1 (or the pseudogene TRBV3-2) and TRBJ2-1; TRBD1 aligns across 8 bases. CDR3 length equals 16 residues. The germline CDR1 and CDR2 sequences are LGHDT and YNNKEL (reference sequence). The ends lost 5 bases at V and 5 bases at J; junction bases unmatched: 11. The CDR3: CASSSPTGEFHNEQFF. The CDR3 nucleotides are TGTGCCAGCAGCTCCCCGACAGGGGAGTTCCACAATGAGCAGTTCTTC.

This chain uses TRBV28 with TRBJ1-5; perhaps TRBD1 as D (5 bases). Germline CDR1 is MDHEN and CDR2 is SYDVKM. The CDR3 spans 17 residues. V dropped 8 bases and J dropped 0 bases, with 20 bases sitting between them. CDR3: CASAGAAGLVSNQPQHF. CDR3 DNA sequence: TGTGCCAGCGCCGGGGCAGCGGGGCTTGTTAGCAATCAGCCCCAGCATTTT.

Only a few counts were recorded for this clone. The chain carries TRBV2 and TRBJ1-6; TRBD1 is a possible D gene (6 bases). Germline-derived CDR1 and CDR2 are SNHLY and FYNNEI. V was pared by 5 bases and J by 7 bases, with 12 bases between. The CDR3 sequence is 14 residues long. The CDR3 region has the DNA TGTGCCAGCAGTCCCGGGACACCGAATTCACCCCTCCACTTT. It translates to CASSPGTPNSPLHF.

V usage is TRBV6-5 and J usage is TRBJ1-3; D gene unclear. Germline loops: CDR1 MNHEY, CDR2 SVGAGI. The V end lost 4 bases, the J end lost 3 bases, and 16 bases lay between the germline ends. The CDR3 consists of 16 residues. The CDR3 nucleotides read TGTGCCAGCAGTTCCCCGGCTGGGGAGATTGGAAACACCATATATTTT. It codes for CASSSPAGEIGNTIYF.

The rearrangement uses TRBV6-1 and TRBJ1-5; TRBD1 matches 8 bases. The CDR3 extends over 16 amino acids. Germline trimming cut 2 bases from V and 4 bases from J; bases unmatched to any gene: 7. Germline V lookup: CDR1 MNHNS, CDR2 SASEGT. The CDR3 is CASSEQGARYNQPQHF. CDR3 coding DNA: TGTGCCAGCAGTGAACAGGGGGCACGGTATAATCAGCCCCAGCATTTT.

In this sample, this clone turned up once. The rearrangement uses TRBV29-1 and TRBJ1-2; 9 nucleotides line up with TRBD1. Per germline, CDR1 SQVTM and CDR2 ANQGSEA. The CDR3 has 12 residues. Germline trimming cut 7 bases from V and 8 bases from J; bases unmatched to any gene: 8. CDR3 nucleotide sequence: TGCAGCGCCTGGGACAGGGCGCGAGGCTACACCTTC. Translated: CSAWDRARGYTF.

This chain joins TRBV11-2 and TRBJ2-1; D might be TRBD1 (6 bases). This CDR3 region has 15 residues. CDR1 and CDR2 (germline): SGHAT, FQNNGV. V gave up 2 bases and J gave up 6 bases, with 14 bases separating them. CDR3 residues: CASSLQAGVGNEQFF. As DNA, the CDR3 is TGTGCCAGCAGCTTACAGGCAGGGGTCGGCAATGAGCAGTTCTTC.